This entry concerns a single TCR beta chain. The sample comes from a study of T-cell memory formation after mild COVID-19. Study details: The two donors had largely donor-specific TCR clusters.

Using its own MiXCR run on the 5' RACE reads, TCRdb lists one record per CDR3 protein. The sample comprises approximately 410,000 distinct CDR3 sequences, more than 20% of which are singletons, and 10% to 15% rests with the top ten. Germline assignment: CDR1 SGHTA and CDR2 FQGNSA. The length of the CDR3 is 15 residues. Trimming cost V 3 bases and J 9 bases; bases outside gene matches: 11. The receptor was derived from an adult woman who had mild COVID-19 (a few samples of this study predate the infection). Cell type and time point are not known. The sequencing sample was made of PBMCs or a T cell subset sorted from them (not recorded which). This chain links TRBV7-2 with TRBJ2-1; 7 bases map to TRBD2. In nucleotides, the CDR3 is TGTGCCAGCAGCTTTTTCACCAGCGGGGTTGGTGAGCAGTTCTTC. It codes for CASSFFTSGVGEQFF.